The sequence of this T cell receptor beta chain was determined in a study of blood T cell repertoires in COVID-19. From germline, CDR1 is LNHNV and CDR2 YYDKDF (reference sequence). The CDR3 loop spans 12 amino acids. V was pared by 1 base and J by 8 bases, with 8 bases between. In assigning cohorts, the study relied on participant-reported clinical history. Recovered participants had two consecutive negative NP/OP PCR tests, healthcare professional clearance, or symptom resolution. Assay: immunoSEQ multiplex PCR; the TCRdb copy retains only in-frame clones and omits some. The table records around 200,000 clones, roughly 80% of them present only once.

This receptor was taken from a woman younger than 45 who had recovered from COVID-19. This chain uses TRBV15 with TRBJ1-1; D remains ambiguous. Sequences were obtained from PBMCs or T cells enriched from blood (not recorded which). The CDR3 here is CATSRARQEAFF. DNA of the CDR3: TGTGCCACCAGCAGAGCGAGGCAAGAAGCTTTCTTT. Drawing the rest from reference TRBV15 and TRBJ1-1, the complete variable domain is DAMVIQNPRYQVTQFGKPVTLSCSQTLNHNVMYWYQQKSSQAPKLLFHYYDKDFNNEADTPDNFQSRRPNTSFCFLDIRSPGLGDTAMYLCATSRARQEAFFGQGTRLTVV.